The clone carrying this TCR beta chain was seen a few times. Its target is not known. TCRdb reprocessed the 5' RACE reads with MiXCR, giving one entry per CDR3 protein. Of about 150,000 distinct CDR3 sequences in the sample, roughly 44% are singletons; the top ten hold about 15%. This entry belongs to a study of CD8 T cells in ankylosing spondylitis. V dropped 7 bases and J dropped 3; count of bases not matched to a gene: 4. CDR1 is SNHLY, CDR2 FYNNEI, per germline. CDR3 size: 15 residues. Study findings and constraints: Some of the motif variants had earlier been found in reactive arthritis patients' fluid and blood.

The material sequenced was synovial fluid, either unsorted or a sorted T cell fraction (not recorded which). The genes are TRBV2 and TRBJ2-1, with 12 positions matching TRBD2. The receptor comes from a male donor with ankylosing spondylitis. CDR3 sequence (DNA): TGTGCCAGCAATCTAGCGGGAGGGGACTACAATGAGCAGTTCTTC. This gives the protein CASNLAGGDYNEQFF.